This passage covers 10 T cell receptor beta chains from one sample sequenced in a study of T cell repertoires in cytomegalovirus infection. One entry per CDR3 protein, called by TCRdb with MiXCR from the reads. Among about 490,000 distinct CDR3 sequences, approximately 25% were seen once, and the ten largest hold less than 15%. The sample consisted of PBMCs. The receptors shown here come from a human donor in good health (CMV status not recorded). Some clones in this sample may be carry-over from other donors' samples.

The chain recombines TRBV7-9 with TRBJ2-1; no firm D call. CDR1 is SEHNR and CDR2 is FQNEAQ in the germline V gene (reference sequence). V lost 5 bases to trimming and J lost 9 bases, with 14 bases between them. This CDR3 is 13 amino acids long. CDR3 residues: CASSPPPTAEQFF. Written as DNA, the CDR3 is TGTGCCAGCAGCCCGCCTCCCACGGCTGAGCAGTTCTTC.

The chain is built from TRBV20-1 and TRBJ2-5; D not resolved. The CDR3 length is 13 residues. V was cut by 0 bases and J by 2 bases, with 7 bases left in between. Germline V gene sequence: CDR1 DFQATT, CDR2 SNEGSKA (reference sequence). CDR3 sequence: CSARDLRQETQYF. CDR3 DNA: TGCAGTGCTAGAGATTTGCGGCAAGAGACCCAGTACTTC.

This clonotype was found a few times. The chain employs TRBV12-3 or TRBV12-4 and TRBJ2-7; 7 nucleotides align to TRBD1. The CDR3 sequence is 14 residues long. The J segment lost 2 bases and the V segment lost 6 bases, leaving 7 bases of the junction unmatched. The CDR3 here is CASSNRDRPYEQYV. The CDR3 DNA reads TGTGCCAGCAGCAACCGGGACAGACCCTACGAGCAGTACGTC.

This chain uses TRBV20-1 with TRBJ1-6; 8 bases fit TRBD1. Per germline, CDR1 DFQATT and CDR2 SNEGSKA (reference sequence). This CDR3 is 15 amino acids long. After removal of 3 bases from V and 6 bases from J, the junction contained 7 bases not matched to a gene. CDR3 region: CSARPGTGGNSPLHF. CDR3 DNA sequence: TGCAGTGCTAGGCCCGGGACAGGTGGTAATTCACCCCTCCACTTT.

This clonotype was seen a few times. The genes are TRBV7-2 and TRBJ2-1; the D gene is possibly TRBD2 (5 bases). Germline V gives CDR1 SGHTA, CDR2 FQGNSA. The CDR3 extends over 11 amino acids. V shed 3 bases and J shed 14 bases, with 11 bases lying between them. The chain's CDR3 is CASSFKEVEFF. As DNA, the CDR3 is TGTGCCAGCAGCTTCAAGGAGGTTGAGTTCTTC.

This clonotype was counted a few times. The CDR3 coding sequence is TGTGCCAGCAGTGAGATGGTCGTCGGGGGGGAGCTGTTTTTT. Its translation: CASSEMVVGGELFF. The V and J genes are TRBV2 and TRBJ2-2; D remains unclear. CDR3 length: 14 residues. Looked up from germline, CDR1 is SNHLY and CDR2 is FYNNEI. The V gene lost 3 bases and the J gene lost 8 bases, with 13 bases spanning the gap.

For the CDR3, the DNA is TGTGCCAGCAGTTACTCGCACACTGAAGCTTTCTTT. Translated: CASSYSHTEAFF. The chain recombines TRBV6-6 with TRBJ1-1; D is unresolved. The CDR3 loop spans 12 amino acids. CDR1 is MNHNY, CDR2 SVGAGI, per germline (reference sequence). Trimming pared 0 bases from V and 3 bases from J, leaving 2 bases between.

This clonotype has a count of ten or more. The rearrangement links TRBV12-3 or TRBV12-4 to TRBJ1-2, with D hard to call. V was trimmed by 6 bases and J by 5 bases, leaving 10 bases between them. The CDR3 sequence is 12 residues long. As DNA, the CDR3 is TGTGCCAGCAGCAATCTTCCGTATGGCTACACCTTC. Protein product: CASSNLPYGYTF.

The V and J genes are TRBV15 and TRBJ2-7, with 7 bases that match TRBD2. The CDR3 loop spans 15 amino acids. Germline V gene data show CDR1 as LNHNV and CDR2 as YYDKDF (reference sequence). V was clipped by 0 bases and J by 4 bases; unmatched bases: 6. DNA for the CDR3: TGTGCCACCAGCAGAGATCTAGCGGACCCTTACGAGCAGTACGTC. Translating gives CATSRDLADPYEQYV.

This clonotype showed up many times. The gene calls are TRBV7-2 and TRBJ1-5; 7 nucleotides agree with TRBD1. The CDR3 is made up of 14 amino acids. J gave up 4 bases and V 5 bases, and 5 bases lay outside the gene matches. Germline lookup yields CDR1 SGHTA and CDR2 FQGNSA. CDR3 coding DNA: TGTGCCAGCAGCCCCGGGACAGAAAATCAGCCCCAGCATTTT. It translates to CASSPGTENQPQHF.